A selection of T cell receptor beta chains follows, all from one sample in a study of CD8+ T cells in alopecia areata. Measured with immunoSEQ multiplex PCR; TCRdb has only the in-frame clones, and not every one. This table holds 200,000 to 250,000 clones, roughly 40% found once. This specimen was CD4+ T cells sorted from blood, taken around week 36, from a patient treated with tofacitinib. The receptors originated from a human donor with alopecia areata. Each CDR3 is given with its conserved first and last residue. Each record gives: clone size, D gene, J gene, V gene, CDR3 protein, CDR3 DNA. A D gene is named only where the DNA matches it firmly. Some rows have no size entry. The others give once, few or many, or a class for an expanded clone.

NA NA TRBJ2-5 TRBV11-1 CASTPVGVRTQYF TGTGCCAGCACCCCGGTGGGGGTAAGGACCCAGTACTTC
NA TRBD2 TRBJ2-5 TRBV7-9 CASSLGAGGGQETQYF TGTGCCAGCAGCTTAGGAGCGGGAGGCGGACAAGAGACCCAGTACTTC
NA NA TRBJ2-7 TRBV9 CASSAYEQYF TGTGCCAGCAGCGCCTACGAGCAGTACTTC
few TRBD2 TRBJ2-1 TRBV10-3 CAISESGGNEQFF TGTGCCATCAGTGAGTCGGGGGGGAATGAGCAGTTCTTC
once NA TRBJ2-7 TRBV4-2 CASSQEWGGPLEQYF TGTGCCAGCAGCCAAGAGTGGGGGGGGCCCCTCGAGCAGTACTTC
NA TRBD1 TRBJ1-3 TRBV6-5 CASSQGASGNTIYF TGTGCCAGCAGCCAGGGGGCATCGGGAAACACCATATATTTT
few NA TRBJ2-3 TRBV2 CASSEAGGRRTDTQYF TGTGCCAGCAGTGAAGCTGGGGGCAGGCGCACAGATACGCAGTATTTT
NA NA TRBJ2-3 TRBV7-2 CASTLEPYTDTQYF TGTGCCAGCACCCTCGAACCGTACACAGATACGCAGTATTTT
few NA TRBJ1-2 TRBV4-3 CASSEPGGRVTSGYTF TGCGCCAGCAGTGAACCTGGGGGGAGGGTGACGTCTGGCTACACCTTC
few NA TRBJ1-5 TRBV30 CAWSRGDNQPQHF TGTGCCTGGAGTAGAGGAGACAATCAGCCCCAGCATTTT
few TRBD2 TRBJ2-7 TRBV6-1 CASSRLAIRSAEQYF TGTGCCAGCAGTCGACTAGCTATCCGTTCGGCCGAGCAGTACTTC
NA NA TRBJ1-1 TRBV30 CAWSVRGDTEAFF TGTGCCTGGAGTGTACGGGGGGACACTGAAGCTTTCTTT
many NA TRBJ2-3 TRBV5-1 CASSSFGQNTDTQYF TGCGCCAGCAGCTCCTTCGGACAGAACACAGATACGCAGTATTTT
NA TRBD2 TRBJ2-1 TRBV30 CAWTITLGLAAYNEQFF TGTGCCTGGACTATAACACTGGGACTAGCGGCCTACAATGAGCAGTTCTTC
NA NA TRBJ2-1 TRBV18 CASSPPVTNEQFF TGTGCCAGCTCACCACCGGTGACTAATGAGCAGTTCTTC
NA NA TRBJ1-2 TRBV19 CASSFSGTNGYTF TGTGCCAGTAGTTTCTCAGGGACTAATGGCTACACCTTC
NA TRBD2 TRBJ2-7 TRBV29-1 CSVSKGRGGSYEQYF TGCAGCGTTTCCAAGGGCCGGGGGGGCTCCTACGAGCAGTACTTC
NA TRBD1 TRBJ2-7 TRBV30 CAWSGNRGSYEQYF TGTGCCTGGAGTGGGAACAGGGGAAGCTACGAGCAGTACTTC
NA TRBD1 TRBJ1-2 TRBV14 CASSQEMGQGYGYTF TGTGCCAGCAGCCAAGAAATGGGACAGGGGTATGGCTACACCTTC
NA NA TRBJ2-5 TRBV29-1 CLAKDLGETQYF TGCCTGGCCAAGGACCTAGGGGAGACCCAGTACTTC
NA NA TRBJ2-3 TRBV30 CAWSVMLAGTDTQYF TGTGCCTGGAGTGTTATGCTAGCTGGCACAGATACGCAGTATTTT
NA NA TRBJ2-3 TRBV7-9 CASSNPRGVPTDTQYF TGTGCCAGCAGTAATCCCCGGGGAGTCCCCACAGATACGCAGTATTTT
NA NA TRBJ2-3 TRBV5-4 CASSSPRGAEDTQYF TGTGCCAGCAGCTCCCCCCGAGGGGCTGAAGATACGCAGTATTTT